This is a list of T cell receptor beta chains from one sample in a study of blood T cell repertoires in COVID-19. Data came from immunoSEQ multiplex PCR; TCRdb stores just in-frame clones and leaves some out. Among some 170,000 clones listed, 75% to 80% were seen once. The sequencing sample was made of peripheral blood. All receptors derive from a woman aged 65 to 85 with acute or convalescent COVID-19. CDR3s include the opening cysteine and the closing phenylalanine or tryptophan. Fields, in order: D gene, clone size, J gene, V gene, CDR3 protein, CDR3 DNA. A D gene is named only where the DNA matches it firmly. Clone size, where shown, is once, few, many, or a class for clones that have expanded.

TRBD1 | few | TRBJ2-7 | TRBV5-5 | CASSLDRGPYEQYF | TGTGCCAGCAGCTTGGACAGGGGGCCCTACGAGCAGTACTTC
. | . | TRBJ1-1 | TRBV12-3/TRBV12-4 | CASRLQEGTEAFF | TGTGCCAGCAGACTTCAGGAGGGCACTGAAGCTTTCTTT
. | . | TRBJ2-5 | TRBV27 | CASSFLERGTQYF | TGTGCCAGCAGTTTTCTGGAAAGAGGGACCCAGTACTTC
. | . | TRBJ2-3 | TRBV4-2 | CASRSKGGASTDTQYF | TGTGCCAGCAGATCTAAAGGGGGAGCTAGCACAGATACGCAGTATTTT
TRBD1 | . | TRBJ1-1 | TRBV10-3 | CAIRRQGSTEAFF | TGTGCCATCAGGAGACAGGGGAGCACTGAAGCTTTCTTT
. | once | TRBJ2-5 | TRBV24-1 | CATSGGAQETQYF | TGTGCCACCAGTGGAGGAGCCCAAGAGACCCAGTACTTC
. | once | TRBJ1-4 | TRBV5-4 | CASSTQGLRGGKLFF | TGTGCCAGCAGCACACAGGGCCTCCGGGGAGGGAAACTGTTTTTT
TRBD2 | . | TRBJ2-1 | TRBV10-2 | CATSSGTYNEQFF | TGCGCCACCTCTAGCGGGACTTACAATGAGCAGTTCTTC
TRBD1 | . | TRBJ2-7 | TRBV19 | CASSISRGLDEQYF | TGTGCCAGTAGTATCTCCAGGGGGTTAGACGAGCAGTACTTC
TRBD2 | . | TRBJ2-1 | TRBV7-2 | CASTGTSGYNEQFF | TGTGCCAGTACCGGGACTAGCGGATACAATGAGCAGTTCTTC
TRBD1 | . | TRBJ1-2 | TRBV7-2 | CASSLGDRAVHGYTF | TGTGCCAGCAGCTTAGGGGACAGGGCGGTTCATGGCTACACCTTC
. | . | TRBJ2-7 | TRBV10-2 | CASSQGNSYEQYF | TGCGCCAGCAGTCAGGGTAACTCCTACGAGCAGTACTTC
. | . | TRBJ2-1 | TRBV28 | CASSFLARGEQFF | TGTGCCAGCAGTTTCCTTGCCCGAGGTGAGCAGTTCTTC
. | . | TRBJ2-5 | TRBV5-4 | CASSLGGPGVQETQYF | TGTGCCAGCAGCTTGGGCGGCCCCGGGGTTCAAGAGACCCAGTACTTC
TRBD2 | few | TRBJ2-5 | TRBV6-5 | CASAGLAGAGETQYF | TGTGCCAGCGCGGGACTAGCGGGAGCGGGAGAGACCCAGTACTTC
. | . | TRBJ2-2 | TRBV7-3 | CASTLELGGELFF | TGTGCCAGCACCTTGGAGTTGGGCGGGGAGCTGTTTTTT
. | . | TRBJ1-4 | TRBV7-6 | CASSLAGGFDEKLFF | TGTGCCAGCAGCTTAGCAGGAGGGTTCGATGAAAAACTGTTTTTT
TRBD2 | . | TRBJ2-7 | TRBV14 | CASSPVTSGSPYEQYF | TGTGCCAGCAGCCCAGTGACTAGCGGGAGCCCCTACGAGCAGTACTTC